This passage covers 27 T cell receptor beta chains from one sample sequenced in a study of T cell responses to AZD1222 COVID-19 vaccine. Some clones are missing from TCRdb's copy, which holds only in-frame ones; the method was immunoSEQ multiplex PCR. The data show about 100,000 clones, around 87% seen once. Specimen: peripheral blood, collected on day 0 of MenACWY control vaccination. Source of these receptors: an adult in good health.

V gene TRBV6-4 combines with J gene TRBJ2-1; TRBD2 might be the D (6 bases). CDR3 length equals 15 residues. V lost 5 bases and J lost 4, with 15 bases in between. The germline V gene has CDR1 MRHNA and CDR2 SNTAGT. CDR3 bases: TGTGCCAGCAGTAGGGACTCCTCCCATTACAATGAGCAGTTCTTC. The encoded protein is CASSRDSSHYNEQFF.

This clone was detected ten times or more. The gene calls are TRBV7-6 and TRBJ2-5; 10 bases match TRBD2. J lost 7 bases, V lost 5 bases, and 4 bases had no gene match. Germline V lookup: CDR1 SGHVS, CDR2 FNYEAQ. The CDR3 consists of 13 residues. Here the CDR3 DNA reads TGTGCCAGCAGCCCTAGCGGGAGAGGGACCCAGTACTTC. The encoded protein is CASSPSGRGTQYF.

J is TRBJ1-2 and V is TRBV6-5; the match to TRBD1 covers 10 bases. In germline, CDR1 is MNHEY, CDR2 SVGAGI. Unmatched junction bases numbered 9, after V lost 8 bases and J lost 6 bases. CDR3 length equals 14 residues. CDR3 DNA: TGTGCCAGCCGAAAATCTGGGACAGGGGATGGCTACACCTTC. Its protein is CASRKSGTGDGYTF.

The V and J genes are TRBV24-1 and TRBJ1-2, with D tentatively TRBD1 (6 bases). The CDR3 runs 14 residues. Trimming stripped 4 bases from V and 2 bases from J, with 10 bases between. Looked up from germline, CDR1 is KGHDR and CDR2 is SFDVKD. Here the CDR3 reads CATSETGFNYGYTF. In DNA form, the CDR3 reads TGTGCCACCAGTGAAACAGGGTTCAACTATGGCTACACCTTC.

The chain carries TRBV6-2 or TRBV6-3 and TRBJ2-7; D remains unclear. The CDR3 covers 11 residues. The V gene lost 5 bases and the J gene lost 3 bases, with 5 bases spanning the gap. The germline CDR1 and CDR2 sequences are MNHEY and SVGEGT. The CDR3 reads CASSISYEQYF. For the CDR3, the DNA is TGTGCCAGCAGTATTAGCTACGAGCAGTACTTC.

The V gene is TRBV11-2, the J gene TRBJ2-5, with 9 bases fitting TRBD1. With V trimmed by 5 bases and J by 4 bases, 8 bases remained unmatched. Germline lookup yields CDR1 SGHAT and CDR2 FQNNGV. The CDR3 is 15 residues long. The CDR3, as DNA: TGTGCCAGCAGCCGCCGAACAGGGGGCCGAGAGACCCAGTACTTC. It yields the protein CASSRRTGGRETQYF.

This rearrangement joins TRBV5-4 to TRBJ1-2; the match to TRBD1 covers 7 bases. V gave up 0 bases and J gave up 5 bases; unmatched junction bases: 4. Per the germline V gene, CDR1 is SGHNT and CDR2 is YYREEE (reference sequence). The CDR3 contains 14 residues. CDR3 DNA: TGTGCCAGCAGCTTGGATTCAGGGGGGTATGGCTACACCTTC. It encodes CASSLDSGGYGYTF.

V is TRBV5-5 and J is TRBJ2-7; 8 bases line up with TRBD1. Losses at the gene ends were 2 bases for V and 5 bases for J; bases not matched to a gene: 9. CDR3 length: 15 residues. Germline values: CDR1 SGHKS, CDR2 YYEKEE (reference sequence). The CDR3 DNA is TGTGCCAGCAGCTTCCGCGGACAGGGAAATAACGAGCAGTACTTC. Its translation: CASSFRGQGNNEQYF. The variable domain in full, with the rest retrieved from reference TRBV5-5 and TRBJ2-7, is DAGVTQSPTHLIKTRGQQVTLRCSPISGHKSVSWYQQVLGQGPQFIFQYYEKEERGRGNFPDRFSARQFPNYSSELNVNALLLGDSALYLCASSFRGQGNNEQYFGPGTRLTVT.

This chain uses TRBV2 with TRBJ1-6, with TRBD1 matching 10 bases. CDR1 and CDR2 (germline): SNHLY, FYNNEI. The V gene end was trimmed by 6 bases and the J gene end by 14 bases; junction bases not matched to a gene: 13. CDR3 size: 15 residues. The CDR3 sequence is CASSRRDRGVITLHF. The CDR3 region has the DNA TGTGCCAGCAGCCGCCGGGACAGGGGCGTCATCACCCTCCACTTT.

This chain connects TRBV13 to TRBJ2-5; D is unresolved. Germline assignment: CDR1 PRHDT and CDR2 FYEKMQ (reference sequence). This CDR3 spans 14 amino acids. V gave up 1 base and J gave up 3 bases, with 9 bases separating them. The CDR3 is CASSLDGQEETQYF. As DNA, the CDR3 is TGTGCCAGCAGCTTAGACGGGCAGGAAGAGACCCAGTACTTC.

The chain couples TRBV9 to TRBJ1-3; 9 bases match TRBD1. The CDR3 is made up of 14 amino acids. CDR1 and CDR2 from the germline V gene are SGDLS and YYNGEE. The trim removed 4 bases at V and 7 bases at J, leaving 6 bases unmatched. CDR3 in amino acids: CASSLNDRGNTIYF. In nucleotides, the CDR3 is TGTGCCAGCAGCCTAAATGACAGGGGGAACACCATATATTTT.

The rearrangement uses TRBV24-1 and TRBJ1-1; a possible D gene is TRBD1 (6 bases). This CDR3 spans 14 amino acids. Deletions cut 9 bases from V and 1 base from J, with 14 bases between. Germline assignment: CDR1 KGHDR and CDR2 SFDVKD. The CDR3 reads CATGPGRGNTEAFF. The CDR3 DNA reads TGTGCCACCGGCCCAGGCAGGGGGAACACTGAAGCTTTCTTT.

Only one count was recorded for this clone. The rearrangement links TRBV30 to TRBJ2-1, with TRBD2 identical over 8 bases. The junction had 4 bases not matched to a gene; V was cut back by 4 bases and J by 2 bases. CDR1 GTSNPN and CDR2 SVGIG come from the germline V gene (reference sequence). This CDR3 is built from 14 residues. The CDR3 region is CAWNVAGTYNEQFF. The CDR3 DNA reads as TGTGCCTGGAACGTAGCGGGAACCTACAATGAGCAGTTCTTC.

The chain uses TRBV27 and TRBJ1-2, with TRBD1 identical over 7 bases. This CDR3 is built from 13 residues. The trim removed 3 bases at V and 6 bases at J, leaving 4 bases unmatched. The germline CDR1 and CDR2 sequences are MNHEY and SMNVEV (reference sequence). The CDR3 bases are TGTGCCAGCAGTTTTAAGGGGGCTCATGGCTACACCTTC. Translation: CASSFKGAHGYTF.

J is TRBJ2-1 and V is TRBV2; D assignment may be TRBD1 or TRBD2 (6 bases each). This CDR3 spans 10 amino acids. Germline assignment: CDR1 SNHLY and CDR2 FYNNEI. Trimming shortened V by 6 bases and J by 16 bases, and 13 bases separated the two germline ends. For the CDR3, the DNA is TGTGCCAGCAGCGGGGGCAGTTACTTCTTC. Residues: CASSGGSYFF.

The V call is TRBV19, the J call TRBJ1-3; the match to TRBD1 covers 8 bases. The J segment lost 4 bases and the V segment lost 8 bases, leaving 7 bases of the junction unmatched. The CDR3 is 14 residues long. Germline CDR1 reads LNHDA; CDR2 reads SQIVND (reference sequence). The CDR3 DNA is TGTGCCAGTGGGACAGGACGAACAGGAAACACCATATATTTT. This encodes CASGTGRTGNTIYF. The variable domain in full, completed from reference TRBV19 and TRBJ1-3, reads DGGITQSPKYLFRKEGQNVTLSCEQNLNHDAMYWYRQDPGQGLRLIYYSQIVNDFQKGDIAEGYSVSREKKESFPLTVTSAQKNPTAFYLCASGTGRTGNTIYFGEGSWLTVV.

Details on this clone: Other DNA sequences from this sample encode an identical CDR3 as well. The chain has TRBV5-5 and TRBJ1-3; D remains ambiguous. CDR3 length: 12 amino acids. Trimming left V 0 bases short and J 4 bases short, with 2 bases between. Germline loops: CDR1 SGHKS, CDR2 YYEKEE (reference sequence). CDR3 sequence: CASSLGGNTIYF. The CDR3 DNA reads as TGTGCCAGCAGCTTGGGGGGAAACACCATATATTTT.

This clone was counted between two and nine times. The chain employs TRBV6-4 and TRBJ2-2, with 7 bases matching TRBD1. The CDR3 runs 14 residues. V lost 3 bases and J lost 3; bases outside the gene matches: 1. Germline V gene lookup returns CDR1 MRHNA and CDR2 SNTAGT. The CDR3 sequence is CASSEQGDTGELFF. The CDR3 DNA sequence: TGTGCCAGCAGTGAGCAGGGGGACACCGGGGAGCTGTTTTTT.

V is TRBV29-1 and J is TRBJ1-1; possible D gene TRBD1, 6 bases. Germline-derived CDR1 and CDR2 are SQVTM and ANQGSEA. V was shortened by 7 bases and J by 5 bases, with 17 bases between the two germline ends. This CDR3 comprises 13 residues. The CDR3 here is CSARGAGRTEAFF. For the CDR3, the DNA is TGCAGCGCCCGGGGGGCAGGGCGGACTGAAGCTTTCTTT.

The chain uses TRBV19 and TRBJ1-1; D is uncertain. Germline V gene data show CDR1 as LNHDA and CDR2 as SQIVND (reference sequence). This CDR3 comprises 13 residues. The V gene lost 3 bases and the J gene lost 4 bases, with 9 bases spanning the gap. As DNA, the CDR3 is TGTGCCAGTAGTATTGTAGCGCTCACTGAAGCTTTCTTT. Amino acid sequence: CASSIVALTEAFF.

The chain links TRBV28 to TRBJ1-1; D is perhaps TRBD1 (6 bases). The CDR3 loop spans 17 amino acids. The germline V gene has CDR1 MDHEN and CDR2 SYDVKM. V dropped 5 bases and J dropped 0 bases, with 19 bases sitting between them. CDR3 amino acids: CASSRDRSWGMNTEAFF. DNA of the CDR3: TGTGCCAGCAGTCGCGACAGGTCCTGGGGGATGAACACTGAAGCTTTCTTT. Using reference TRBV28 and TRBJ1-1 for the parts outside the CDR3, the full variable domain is DVKVTQSSRYLVKRTGEKVFLECVQDMDHENMFWYRQDPGLGLRLIYFSYDVKMKEKGDIPEGYSVSREKKERFSLILESASTNQTSMYLCASSRDRSWGMNTEAFFGQGTRLTVV.

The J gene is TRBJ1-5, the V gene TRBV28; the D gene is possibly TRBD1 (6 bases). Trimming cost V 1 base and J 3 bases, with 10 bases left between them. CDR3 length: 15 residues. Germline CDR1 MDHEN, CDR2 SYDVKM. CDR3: CASSLSGGFNQPQHF. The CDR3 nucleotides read TGTGCCAGCAGTTTATCCGGGGGCTTCAATCAGCCCCAGCATTTT.

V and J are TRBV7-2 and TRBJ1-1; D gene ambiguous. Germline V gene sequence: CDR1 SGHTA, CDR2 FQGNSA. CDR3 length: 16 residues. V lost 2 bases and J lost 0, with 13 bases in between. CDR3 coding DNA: TGTGCCAGCAGCTTAATGTCAGTAGGCCTGAACACTGAAGCTTTCTTT. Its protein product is CASSLMSVGLNTEAFF. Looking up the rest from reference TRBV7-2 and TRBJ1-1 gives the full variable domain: GAGVSQSPSNKVTEKGKDVELRCDPISGHTALYWYRQSLGQGLEFLIYFQGNSAPDKSGLPSDRFSAERTGGSVSTLTIQRTQQEDSAVYLCASSLMSVGLNTEAFFGQGTRLTVV.

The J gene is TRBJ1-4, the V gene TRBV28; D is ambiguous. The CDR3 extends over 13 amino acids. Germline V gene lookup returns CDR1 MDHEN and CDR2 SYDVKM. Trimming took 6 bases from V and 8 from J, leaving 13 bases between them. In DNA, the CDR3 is TGTGCCAGCAGCCCACTTGGGTGGGAAAAACTGTTTTTT. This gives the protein CASSPLGWEKLFF. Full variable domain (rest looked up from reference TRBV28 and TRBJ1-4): DVKVTQSSRYLVKRTGEKVFLECVQDMDHENMFWYRQDPGLGLRLIYFSYDVKMKEKGDIPEGYSVSREKKERFSLILESASTNQTSMYLCASSPLGWEKLFFGSGTQLSVL.

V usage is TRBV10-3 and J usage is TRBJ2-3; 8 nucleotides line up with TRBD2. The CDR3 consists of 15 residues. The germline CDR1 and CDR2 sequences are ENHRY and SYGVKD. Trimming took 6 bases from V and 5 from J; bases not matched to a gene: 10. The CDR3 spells CAISTTGGALDTQYF. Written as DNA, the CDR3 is TGTGCCATCAGCACTACCGGGGGGGCCTTAGATACGCAGTATTTT.

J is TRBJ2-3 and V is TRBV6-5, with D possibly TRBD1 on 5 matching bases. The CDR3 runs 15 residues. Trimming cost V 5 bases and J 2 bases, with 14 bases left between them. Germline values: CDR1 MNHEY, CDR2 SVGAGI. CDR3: CASSPSGPTTDTQYF. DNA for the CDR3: TGTGCCAGCAGTCCCTCAGGGCCCACCACAGATACGCAGTATTTT.

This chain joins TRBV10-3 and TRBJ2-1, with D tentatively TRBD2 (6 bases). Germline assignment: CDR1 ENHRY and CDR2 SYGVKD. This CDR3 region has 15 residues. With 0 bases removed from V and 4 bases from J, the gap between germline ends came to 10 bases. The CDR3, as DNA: TGTGCCATCAGTGAGTCTAGCGGACTGTACAATGAGCAGTTCTTC. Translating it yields CAISESSGLYNEQFF.